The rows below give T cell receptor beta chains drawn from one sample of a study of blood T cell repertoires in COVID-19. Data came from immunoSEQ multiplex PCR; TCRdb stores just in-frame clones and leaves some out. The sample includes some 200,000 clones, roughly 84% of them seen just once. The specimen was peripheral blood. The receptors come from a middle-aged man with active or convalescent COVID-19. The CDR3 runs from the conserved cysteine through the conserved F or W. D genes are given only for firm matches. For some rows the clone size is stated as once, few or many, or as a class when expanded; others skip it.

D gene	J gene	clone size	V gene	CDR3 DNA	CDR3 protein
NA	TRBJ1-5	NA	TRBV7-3	TGTGCCAGCAGCACAACAGTATTTAGCAATCAGCCCCAGCATTTT	CASSTTVFSNQPQHF
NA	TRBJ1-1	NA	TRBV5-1	TGCGCCAGCAGCTTGGCACTCCCCACTGAAGCTTTCTTT	CASSLALPTEAFF
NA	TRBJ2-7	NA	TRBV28	TGTGCCAGCAGTTTCGCAGGGTTCCAGTACGAGCAGTACTTC	CASSFAGFQYEQYF
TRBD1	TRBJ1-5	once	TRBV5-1	TGCGCCAGCAGCTTGGCTGGACAGGGCGCTCAGCCCCAGCATTTT	CASSLAGQGAQPQHF
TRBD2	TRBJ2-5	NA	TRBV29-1	TGCAGCGTTGCCAGAGGGACTACCGAAGAGACCCAGTACTTC	CSVARGTTEETQYF
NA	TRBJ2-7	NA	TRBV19	TGTGCCAGTAGTAACCGAGGACACCTAGGGAAAAAGGGCTACGAGCAGTACTTC	CASSNRGHLGKKGYEQYF
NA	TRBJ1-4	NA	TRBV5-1	TGCGCCAGCAGCTTAAGCAGGGGTTCTAATGAAAAACTGTTTTTT	CASSLSRGSNEKLFF
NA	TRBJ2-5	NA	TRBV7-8	TGTGCCAGCAGCTTAGAAGCGACGGGTCAAGAGACCCAGTACTTC	CASSLEATGQETQYF
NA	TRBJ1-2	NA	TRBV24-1	TGTGCCACCAGTGCCGTCGGGGGAAACTATGGCTACACCTTC	CATSAVGGNYGYTF
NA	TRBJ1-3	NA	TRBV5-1	TGCGCCAGCAGCCCGCCCCCGGGTTCCCTTTCGGCTGGAAACACCATATATTTT	CASSPPPGSLSAGNTIYF
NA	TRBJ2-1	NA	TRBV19	TGTGCCAGTAGTAAGGGCGGGCCCCCTGAGCAGTTCTTC	CASSKGGPPEQFF
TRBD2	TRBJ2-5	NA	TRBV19	TGTGCCAGTAGTACGAGTCACGGGACTAGCGGGGAGACCCAGTACTTC	CASSTSHGTSGETQYF
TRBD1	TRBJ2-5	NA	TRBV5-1	TGCGCCAGCAGCTTGGACGCCCCCACAGGGGCGGAGACCCAGTACTTC	CASSLDAPTGAETQYF
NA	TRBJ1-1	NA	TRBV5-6	TGTGCCAGCAGCCGTCCCGCGGCTGAAACTGAAGCTTTCTTT	CASSRPAAETEAFF
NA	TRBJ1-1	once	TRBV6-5	TGTGCCAGCAGTAGACAGAGTAACACTGAAGCTTTCTTT	CASSRQSNTEAFF
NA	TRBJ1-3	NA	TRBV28	TGTGCCAGCACTTCTATAGGGGCAGGAAACACCATATATTTT	CASTSIGAGNTIYF
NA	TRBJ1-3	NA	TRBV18	TGTGCCAGCTCACAGGACACCTCTGGAAACACCATATATTTT	CASSQDTSGNTIYF
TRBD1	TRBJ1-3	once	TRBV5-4	TGTGCCAGCAGCCGGGACAGGGGGCAGGACACCATATATTTT	CASSRDRGQDTIYF
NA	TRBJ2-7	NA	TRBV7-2	TGTGCCAGCAGCTTAGCGGGAGGATCCTACGAGCAGTACTTC	CASSLAGGSYEQYF
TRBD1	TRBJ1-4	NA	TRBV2	TGTGCCAGCAGTGAAGCGACAGGGGTCGGTGAAAAACTGTTTTTT	CASSEATGVGEKLFF
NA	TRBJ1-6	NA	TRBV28	TGTGCCAGCAAGGCGACCGGGGGTAGTTCCTATAATTCACCCCTCCACTTT	CASKATGGSSYNSPLHF
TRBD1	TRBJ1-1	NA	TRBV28	TGTGCCAGCAGTGAGACAGGGATAGGGAACACTGAAGCTTTCTTT	CASSETGIGNTEAFF
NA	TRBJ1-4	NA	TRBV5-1	TGCGCCAGCAGCTTAGGACTTTCCTCAACTAATGAAAAACTGTTTTTT	CASSLGLSSTNEKLFF
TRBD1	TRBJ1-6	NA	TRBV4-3	TGCGCCAGCAGCCAATCCCCCGGGACAGGGAGCTCACCCCTCCACTTT	CASSQSPGTGSSPLHF
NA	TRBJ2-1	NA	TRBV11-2	TGTGCCAGCAGCATTGGCCTAGATTCGACTTGGTTCTTC	CASSIGLDSTWFF
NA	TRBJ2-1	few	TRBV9	TGTGCCAGCAGCGTAGACGGGTACTACAATGAGCAGTTCTTC	CASSVDGYYNEQFF
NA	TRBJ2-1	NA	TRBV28	TGTGCCAGCAGCCGACGGGGCGGCGGGGACAGCTCCTACAATGAGCAGTTCTTC	CASSRRGGGDSSYNEQFF
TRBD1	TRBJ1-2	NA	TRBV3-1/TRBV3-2	TGTGCCAGCAGCCAAGAGGGACAGCGTGGCTACACCTTC	CASSQEGQRGYTF
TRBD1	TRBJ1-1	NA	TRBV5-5	TGTGCCAGCAGCTTGTTGACAGGGCATAGATCCACTGAAGCTTTCTTT	CASSLLTGHRSTEAFF
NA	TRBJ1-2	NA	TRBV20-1	TGCAGTGCTGGCCCCTATGGCTACACCTTC	CSAGPYGYTF
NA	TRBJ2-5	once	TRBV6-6	TGTGCCAGCAGTTACTCGCTCAGGCAAGAGACCCAGTACTTC	CASSYSLRQETQYF
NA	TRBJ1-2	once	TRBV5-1	TGCGCCAGCAGCTTGGCCCGATCGACAGAATCCTTCGCTGGCTACACCTTC	CASSLARSTESFAGYTF
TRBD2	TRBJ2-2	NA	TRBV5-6	TGTGCCAGCAGCCAATACTGGGCTAGCGGGTACACCGGGGAGCTGTTTTTT	CASSQYWASGYTGELFF
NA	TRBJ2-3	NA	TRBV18	TGTGCCAGCTCCTCCTTCACAGATACGCAGTATTTT	CASSSFTDTQYF
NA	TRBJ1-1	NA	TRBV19	TGTGCCAGTAGTATACAGGGAATGAACACTGAAGCTTTCTTT	CASSIQGMNTEAFF
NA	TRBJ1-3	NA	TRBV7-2	TGTGCCAGCAGCTGTAACCGGACAGCTCGCTCTGGAAACACCATATATTTT	CASSCNRTARSGNTIYF
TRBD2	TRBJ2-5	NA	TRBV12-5	TGTGCTAGTGGTTTAGGACTAGCGGAGCAAGAGACCCAGTACTTC	CASGLGLAEQETQYF
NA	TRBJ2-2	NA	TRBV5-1	TGCGCCAGCAGCTTGTCACAGAACACCGGGGAGCTGTTTTTT	CASSLSQNTGELFF
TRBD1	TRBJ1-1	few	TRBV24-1	TGTGCCACCAGTGACACAGGGGAGAACACTGAAGCTTTCTTT	CATSDTGENTEAFF
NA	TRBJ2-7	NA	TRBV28	TGTGCCAGCAGCGCTCTGAGCTACGAGCAGTACTTC	CASSALSYEQYF
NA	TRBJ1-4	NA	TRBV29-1	TGCAGCGTTGACATTCAGGGGCTTAATGAAAAACTGTTTTTT	CSVDIQGLNEKLFF
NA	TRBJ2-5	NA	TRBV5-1	TGCGCCAGCAGCGTGGGGGTACACAGAGAAGAGACCCAGTACTTC	CASSVGVHREETQYF
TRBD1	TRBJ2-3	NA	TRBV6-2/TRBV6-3	TGTGCCAGCAGTTACCACCCGACAGGGGGTGCAGATACGCAGTATTTT	CASSYHPTGGADTQYF
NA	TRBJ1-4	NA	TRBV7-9	TGTGCCAGCAGCTTTCGGACAGACTTTAATGAAAAACTGTTTTTT	CASSFRTDFNEKLFF
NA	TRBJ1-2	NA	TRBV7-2	TGTGCCAGCAGCTTACCTACAGGGTTCTATGGCTACACCTTC	CASSLPTGFYGYTF
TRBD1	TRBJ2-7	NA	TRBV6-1	TGTGCCAGCAGTGAAGGACCTCTGGGATCAGGGGGGTACTTC	CASSEGPLGSGGYF
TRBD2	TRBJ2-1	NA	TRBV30	TGTGCCTGGAGTGGGTTAACTAGCGGGAGGGTTCGTTCCTACAATGAGCAGTTCTTC	CAWSGLTSGRVRSYNEQFF
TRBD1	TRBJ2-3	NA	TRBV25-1	TGTGCCAGCAGTCCACAGGGGGTCACAGATACGCAGTATTTT	CASSPQGVTDTQYF
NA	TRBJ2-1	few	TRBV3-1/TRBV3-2	TGTGCCAGCAGCCCTGTGGGGGGATTCTACAATGAGCAGTTCTTC	CASSPVGGFYNEQFF
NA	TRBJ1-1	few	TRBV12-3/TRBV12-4	TGTGCCAGCAGAGGACAGACAAACACTGAAGCTTTCTTT	CASRGQTNTEAFF
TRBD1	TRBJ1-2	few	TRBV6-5	TGTGCCAGCAGTACCCCGGGACAGGTCCATGGCTACACCTTC	CASSTPGQVHGYTF
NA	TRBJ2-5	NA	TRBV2	TGTGCCAGCAGTGCTTCGGTGACAGGCGAAGAGACCCAGTACTTC	CASSASVTGEETQYF
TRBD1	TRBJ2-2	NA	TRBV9	TGTGCCAGCAGCGCCAGGGGGTCGAACACCGGGGAGCTGTTTTTT	CASSARGSNTGELFF
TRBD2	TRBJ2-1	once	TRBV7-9	TGTGCCAGCAGCTTAGCCCTAGCGGGATACAATGAGCAGTTCTTC	CASSLALAGYNEQFF
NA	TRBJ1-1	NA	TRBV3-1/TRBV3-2	TGTGCCAGCAGTACGGGGGGCGCGATTGAAGCTTTCTTT	CASSTGGAIEAFF
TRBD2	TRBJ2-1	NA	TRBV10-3	TGTGCCATCAGTGACGGGACTAGCGGGAGGGCCTTGAATGAGCAGTTCTTC	CAISDGTSGRALNEQFF
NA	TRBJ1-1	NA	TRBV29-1	TGCAGCGTTGAAGAAGGGGCCTACACTGAAGCTTTCTTT	CSVEEGAYTEAFF
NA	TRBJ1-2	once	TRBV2	TGTGCCAGCAGTGATTTTGGGGCGGCTGGCTACACCTTC	CASSDFGAAGYTF
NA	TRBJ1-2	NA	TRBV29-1	TGCAGCGTTGAAGATACCCCGGGGGACTTC	CSVEDTPGDF
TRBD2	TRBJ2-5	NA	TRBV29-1	TGCAGCATGCAGCGGGAACAAGAGACCCAGTACTTC	CSMQREQETQYF